These 26 T cell receptor beta chains originate from one sample sequenced in a study of shared clonotypes between healthy human individuals. Libraries were prepared by immunoSEQ multiplex PCR; TCRdb keeps only in-frame clonotypes and omits some of them. The table has 600,000 to 700,000 clones, 73% seen once. Input material: memory CD4+ T cells sorted from blood. Subset described: CD45RA-negative fraction. Receptors were obtained from a woman aged 30 to 39 in good health.

Only a few counts were recorded for this clone. The chain joins TRBV29-1 to TRBJ2-5; possible D gene TRBD2, 7 bases. The V end was cut by 3 bases, the J end by 2 bases, with 10 bases between. CDR3 length: 13 amino acids. Germline lookup yields CDR1 SQVTM and CDR2 ANQGSEA. Here the CDR3 DNA reads TGCAGCGTTGATGGGAGGGGGCAAGAGACCCAGTACTTC. Translation gives CSVDGRGQETQYF.

The V call is TRBV28, the J call TRBJ1-4; D remains ambiguous. V was cut by 5 bases and J by 6 bases, with 16 bases left in between. CDR3 length equals 15 residues. Germline loops: CDR1 MDHEN, CDR2 SYDVKM. The CDR3 sequence: CASSPHSGHDEKLFF. In DNA, the CDR3 is TGTGCCAGCAGTCCTCACTCTGGTCATGATGAAAAACTGTTTTTT. The full variable domain, in which reference TRBV28 and TRBJ1-4 provide the parts outside the CDR3, is DVKVTQSSRYLVKRTGEKVFLECVQDMDHENMFWYRQDPGLGLRLIYFSYDVKMKEKGDIPEGYSVSREKKERFSLILESASTNQTSMYLCASSPHSGHDEKLFFGSGTQLSVL.

The sample holds a few counts of this clone. This sequence joins TRBV10-3 and TRBJ2-3; 11 bases agree with TRBD2. This CDR3 is 17 amino acids long. Germline lookup yields CDR1 ENHRY and CDR2 SYGVKD. V shed 2 bases, J shed 2 bases, and the junction held 6 bases outside the gene matches. CDR3 coding DNA: TGTGCCATCAGTGAGCGAGGGACTAGCGGCCACACAGATACGCAGTATTTT. This gives the protein CAISERGTSGHTDTQYF.

The J gene is TRBJ1-2, the V gene TRBV11-2, with D possibly being TRBD1 (5 bases). The V gene lost 7 bases and the J gene lost 2 bases, with 17 bases spanning the gap. The CDR3 totals 15 residues. Germline V gene data show CDR1 as SGHAT and CDR2 as FQNNGV. This chain's CDR3 is CASTKPQGLNYGYTF. The CDR3 nucleotides read TGTGCCAGCACCAAACCTCAGGGATTAAACTATGGCTACACCTTC.

The gene calls are TRBV7-3 and TRBJ2-7; D might be TRBD1 (6 bases). The CDR3 spans 13 residues. CDR1 is SGHTA, CDR2 FQGTGA, per germline. Trimming removed 3 bases from V and 5 bases from J, with 11 bases in between. Written as DNA, the CDR3 is TGTGCCAGCAGCTTCACAGGGATGGACGAGCAGTACTTC. It translates to CASSFTGMDEQYF. Full variable domain (missing parts from reference TRBV7-3 and TRBJ2-7): GAGVSQTPSNKVTEKGKYVELRCDPISGHTALYWYRQSLGQGPEFLIYFQGTGAADDSGLPNDRFFAVRPEGSVSTLKIQRTERGDSAVYLCASSFTGMDEQYFGPGTRLTVT.

This clone showed up just a few times. This rearrangement joins TRBV4-2 to TRBJ2-1; 7 positions match TRBD2. The CDR3 is 18 residues long. V trimming: 0 bases; J trimming: 0 bases; junction bases outside the gene matches: 8. Per germline, CDR1 LGHNA and CDR2 YNFKEQ. CDR3 loop: CASSQDPVVAGSYNEQFF. The CDR3, as DNA: TGTGCCAGCAGCCAAGATCCAGTCGTAGCGGGCTCCTACAATGAGCAGTTCTTC.

This sequence joins TRBV29-1 and TRBJ2-7; no clear D. The V end was cut by 7 bases, the J end by 3 bases, with 4 bases between. CDR3 length equals 9 residues. CDR1 is SQVTM and CDR2 is ANQGSEA in the germline V gene. CDR3 coding DNA: TGCAGCGGGCACTACGAGCAGTACTTC. It translates to CSGHYEQYF.

V usage is TRBV18 and J usage is TRBJ2-1, with 7 bases fitting TRBD1. The J segment lost 6 bases and the V segment lost 3 bases, leaving 8 bases of the junction unmatched. CDR3 length: 15 residues. The V gene's germline CDR1 is KGHSH and CDR2 LQKENI. The CDR3 nucleotides are TGTGCCAGCTCACCGGGTGGGACAGACTCCAATGAGCAGTTCTTC. It yields the protein CASSPGGTDSNEQFF.

The CDR3 nucleotides read TGTGCCAGCAGCTCATTAGCGGGAGGACATTCCTACGAGCAGTACTTC. The encoded protein is CASSSLAGGHSYEQYF. The chain carries TRBV7-9 and TRBJ2-7; 10 nucleotides match TRBD2. The CDR3 contains 16 residues. V gave up 4 bases and J gave up 1 base; unmatched junction bases: 7. Per germline, CDR1 SEHNR and CDR2 FQNEAQ (reference sequence).

This chain connects TRBV28 to TRBJ2-7; D is ambiguous. The CDR3 runs to 12 residues. V was clipped by 4 bases and J by 9 bases, with 13 bases between them. CDR1 is MDHEN, CDR2 SYDVKM, per germline. CDR3 region: CASSSFMGWQYF. The CDR3 nucleotides read TGTGCCAGCAGTTCCTTCATGGGTTGGCAGTACTTC.

The CDR3 bases are TGTGCCAGCAGTTCTCCCGCAAAAGAGACCCAGTACTTC. Its protein is CASSSPAKETQYF. The chain recombines TRBV28 with TRBJ2-5; D is uncertain. Germline V CDR1 and CDR2: MDHEN, SYDVKM. V lost 4 bases, J lost 3 bases, and 9 bases lay in between. The CDR3 is 13 residues long. Using reference TRBV28 and TRBJ2-5 for the parts outside the CDR3, the full variable domain is DVKVTQSSRYLVKRTGEKVFLECVQDMDHENMFWYRQDPGLGLRLIYFSYDVKMKEKGDIPEGYSVSREKKERFSLILESASTNQTSMYLCASSSPAKETQYFGPGTRLLVL.

The rearrangement joins TRBV19 to TRBJ1-3, with no clear D. The CDR3 has 13 residues. CDR1 LNHDA and CDR2 SQIVND come from the germline V gene (reference sequence). V was shortened by 4 bases and J by 4 bases, with 8 bases between the two germline ends. The CDR3 is CASSTDWGNTIYF. CDR3 bases: TGTGCCAGTAGTACGGACTGGGGAAACACCATATATTTT.

V gene TRBV4-2 combines with J gene TRBJ1-3; D not certain. CDR3 length equals 17 residues. Germline CDR1 is LGHNA and CDR2 is YNFKEQ. V was trimmed by 4 bases and J by 0 bases, leaving 16 bases between them. The CDR3 here is CASSPQLTAFSGNTIYF. Written as DNA, the CDR3 is TGTGCCAGCAGCCCCCAGCTGACCGCTTTCTCTGGAAACACCATATATTTT.

This clone is a singleton in its sample. V is TRBV6-1 and J is TRBJ1-1; no firm D call. Germline V gives CDR1 MNHNS, CDR2 SASEGT. This CDR3 is built from 15 residues. V was cut by 6 bases and J by 1 base, with 15 bases left in between. CDR3 nucleotides: TGTGCCAGCAGGCTCAAAGAACTGGGGAACACTGAAGCTTTCTTT. This sequence encodes CASRLKELGNTEAFF.

The chain is built from TRBV5-4 and TRBJ1-2; 7 nucleotides line up with TRBD1. Trimming at V came to 5 bases and at J to 3 bases, leaving 4 bases not matched to a gene. Germline V lookup: CDR1 SGHNT, CDR2 YYREEE (reference sequence). The CDR3 extends over 13 amino acids. This CDR3 is CASSQGGDYGYTF. The CDR3 nucleotides are TGTGCCAGCAGTCAGGGGGGTGACTATGGCTACACCTTC.

This chain uses TRBV5-5 with TRBJ1-1; unclear D gene. The V end lost 0 bases, the J end lost 4 bases, and 16 bases lay between the germline ends. CDR3 size: 16 residues. CDR1 is SGHKS, CDR2 YYEKEE, per germline (reference sequence). The CDR3 loop is CASSLEVGRARTEAFF. DNA of the CDR3: TGTGCCAGCAGCTTGGAAGTTGGGCGGGCGCGCACTGAAGCTTTCTTT.

The chain combines TRBV5-4 with TRBJ2-3; TRBD1 matches at 7 bases. From germline, CDR1 is SGHNT and CDR2 YYREEE (reference sequence). The trim removed 3 bases at V and 3 bases at J, leaving 1 base unmatched. The CDR3 is 13 residues long. The CDR3 region has the DNA TGTGCCAGCAGCTCGACAGGGACAGATACGCAGTATTTT. It is translated as CASSSTGTDTQYF.

This sequence joins TRBV19 and TRBJ1-4, with 8 bases lining up with TRBD1. Trimming at V came to 8 bases and at J to 0 bases, leaving 2 bases not matched to a gene. Looked up from germline, CDR1 is LNHDA and CDR2 is SQIVND (reference sequence). The CDR3 sequence is 14 residues long. Here the CDR3 DNA reads TGTGCCAGTGGGGGACAGGCAACTAATGAAAAACTGTTTTTT. Protein sequence: CASGGQATNEKLFF.

For this clone: Other DNA sequences in the same sample also yield this CDR3. This chain links TRBV7-9 with TRBJ1-1; tentative D call: TRBD1 (6 bases). Looked up from germline, CDR1 is SEHNR and CDR2 is FQNEAQ (reference sequence). V lost 1 base to trimming and J lost 2 bases, with 11 bases between them. The length of the CDR3 is 15 residues. CDR3 DNA sequence: TGTGCCAGCAGCTTAGAGACAGGAGTTAACACTGAAGCTTTCTTT. Encoded protein: CASSLETGVNTEAFF.

About this clone: The identical CDR3 is also encoded by other nucleotide sequences in the sample. The gene calls are TRBV5-1 and TRBJ2-1; TRBD2 matches at 11 bases. J gave up 4 bases and V 5 bases, and 5 bases lay outside the gene matches. CDR3 size: 15 residues. Germline CDR1 SGHRS, CDR2 YFSETQ. This chain's CDR3 is CASSLRLAGYNEQFF. The CDR3 nucleotides are TGCGCCAGCAGTTTGCGACTAGCGGGATACAATGAGCAGTTCTTC. Variable domain in full (rest from reference TRBV5-1 and TRBJ2-1): KAGVTQTPRYLIKTRGQQVTLSCSPISGHRSVSWYQQTPGQGLQFLFEYFSETQRNKGNFPGRFSGRQFSNSRSEMNVSTLELGDSALYLCASSLRLAGYNEQFFGPGTRLTVL.

V is TRBV7-2 and J is TRBJ1-4; D not resolved. This CDR3 spans 16 amino acids. The V gene lost 1 base and the J gene lost 0 bases, with 9 bases spanning the gap. Germline-derived CDR1 and CDR2 are SGHTA and FQGNSA. CDR3 DNA sequence: TGTGCCAGCAGCTTAGGTTTCCGTGCAACTAATGAAAAACTGTTTTTT. As protein: CASSLGFRATNEKLFF. The full variable domain, its missing parts supplied by reference TRBV7-2 and TRBJ1-4, is GAGVSQSPSNKVTEKGKDVELRCDPISGHTALYWYRQSLGQGLEFLIYFQGNSAPDKSGLPSDRFSAERTGGSVSTLTIQRTQQEDSAVYLCASSLGFRATNEKLFFGSGTQLSVL.

The rearrangement joins TRBV2 to TRBJ2-4; 13 bases map to TRBD2. Germline V lookup: CDR1 SNHLY, CDR2 FYNNEI. Losses at the gene ends were 6 bases for V and 1 base for J; bases not matched to a gene: 3. The CDR3 length is 16 residues. The CDR3 region is CASSGGLAGAKNIQYF. Here the CDR3 DNA reads TGTGCCAGCAGCGGGGGACTAGCGGGGGCCAAAAACATTCAGTACTTC.

The V gene is TRBV18, the J gene TRBJ2-7, with D tentatively TRBD1 or TRBD2 (5 bases each). CDR3 length: 16 residues. CDR1 KGHSH and CDR2 LQKENI come from the germline V gene. Trimming removed 3 bases at V and 5 bases at J, with 20 bases between. As DNA, the CDR3 is TGTGCCAGCTCACCTCAAACCTCGGTTGGGGGAAACGAGCAGTACTTC. It is translated as CASSPQTSVGGNEQYF.

This chain connects TRBV7-8 to TRBJ2-7, with TRBD1 as a possible D gene (5 bases). This CDR3 has 14 amino acids. Germline CDR1 is SGHVS and CDR2 is FQNEAQ. V was cut by 5 bases and J by 2 bases, with 13 bases left in between. The CDR3 here is CASSLLDTTYEQYF. DNA for the CDR3: TGTGCCAGCAGCCTCCTGGACACCACCTACGAGCAGTACTTC.

This clone was picked up a small number of times. The chain carries TRBV11-2 and TRBJ1-1; D is unresolved. CDR3 length: 13 residues. The V end was cut by 3 bases, the J end by 0 bases, with 5 bases between. Germline V gene sequence: CDR1 SGHAT, CDR2 FQNNGV. CDR3 residues: CASSFQLNTEAFF. DNA for the CDR3: TGTGCCAGCAGCTTCCAGTTGAACACTGAAGCTTTCTTT.

V gene TRBV18 combines with J gene TRBJ2-1; 7 positions agree with TRBD2. The CDR3 is 15 residues long. The J segment lost 3 bases and the V segment lost 2 bases, leaving 4 bases of the junction unmatched. CDR1 and CDR2 (germline): KGHSH, LQKENI. This CDR3 reads CASSPTSDHYNEQFF. In nucleotides, the CDR3 is TGTGCCAGCTCACCAACTAGCGACCACTACAATGAGCAGTTCTTC. Full variable domain (outside the CDR3, taken from reference TRBV18 and TRBJ2-1): NAGVMQNPRHLVRRRGQEARLRCSPMKGHSHVYWYRQLPEEGLKFMVYLQKENIIDESGMPKERFSAEFPKEGPSILRIQQVVRGDSAAYFCASSPTSDHYNEQFFGPGTRLTVL.